Following are 30 T cell receptor beta chains from one sample sequenced in a study of OX40 agonist ivuxolimab in advanced cancers. TCRdb's copy holds only in-frame clones and misses some; the assay was immunoSEQ multiplex PCR. In the table there are 77,000 or so clones, 85% to 90% of which are singletons. The sample here was CD4+ or CD8+ T cells sorted from blood, taken in a trial of the OX40 agonist ivuxolimab. These receptors all stem from an adult with an advanced solid tumor such as melanoma, head and neck, liver or kidney cancer.

The chain has TRBV18 and TRBJ1-1; possibly TRBD1 for D (5 bases). Germline V lookup: CDR1 KGHSH, CDR2 LQKENI. Trimming took 6 bases from V and 1 from J, leaving 15 bases between them. The CDR3 consists of 15 residues. The CDR3 nucleotides read TGTGCCAGCTCTCCGTCCAACGGGGGGAACACTGAAGCTTTCTTT. It codes for CASSPSNGGNTEAFF.

The chain joins TRBV10-3 to TRBJ2-7, with D perhaps assigned TRBD1 or TRBD2 (5 bases each). Trimming took off 7 bases at V and 3 bases at J, with 22 bases between the two ends. The CDR3 is 16 residues long. Germline V CDR1 and CDR2: ENHRY, SYGVKD. In DNA form, the CDR3 reads TGTGCCATCATCATGGGACCGGACGTGTCTGGCTACGAGCAGTACTTC. Translation gives CAIIMGPDVSGYEQYF.

The chain carries TRBV30 and TRBJ2-1; no firm D call. The V end lost 4 bases, the J end lost 4 bases, and 5 bases lay between the germline ends. Germline CDR1 is GTSNPN and CDR2 is SVGIG (reference sequence). The CDR3 has 11 residues. Here the CDR3 DNA reads TGTGCCTGGACATATTACAATGAGCAGTTCTTC. Protein product: CAWTYYNEQFF.

This rearrangement joins TRBV7-2 to TRBJ2-7, with D unresolved. The CDR3 totals 13 residues. V was pared by 2 bases and J by 7 bases, with 12 bases between. Germline CDR1 reads SGHTA; CDR2 reads FQGNSA. DNA for the CDR3: TGTGCCAGCAGCTTAAGGGTTTCGTGGGAGCAGTACTTC. Its protein is CASSLRVSWEQYF.

This chain links TRBV5-6 with TRBJ2-2, with 10 nucleotides matching TRBD2. After removal of 3 bases from V and 1 base from J, the junction contained 3 bases not matched to a gene. Germline V gene sequence: CDR1 SGHDT, CDR2 YYEEEE. The CDR3 runs to 16 residues. The CDR3 sequence: CASSSRTSGNTGELFF. As DNA, the CDR3 is TGTGCCAGCAGCTCCCGGACTAGCGGGAACACCGGGGAGCTGTTTTTT.

The rearrangement joins TRBV18 to TRBJ2-3; 10 nucleotides match TRBD1. Germline lookup yields CDR1 KGHSH and CDR2 LQKENI. This CDR3 is 14 amino acids long. The ends lost 5 bases at V and 4 bases at J; junction bases unmatched: 3. CDR3 DNA: TGTGCCAGCTCATCCGGGACAGGGGCAGATACGCAGTATTTT. It specifies CASSSGTGADTQYF.

J is TRBJ1-2 and V is TRBV5-4, with 12 bases lining up with TRBD1. The ends lost 4 bases at V and 7 bases at J; junction bases unmatched: 5. CDR1 SGHNT and CDR2 YYREEE come from the germline V gene (reference sequence). CDR3 length: 14 residues. CDR3: CASSGDRGPSGYTF. The CDR3 DNA follows: TGTGCCAGCAGCGGGGACAGGGGGCCTAGTGGCTACACCTTC. Filled out from reference TRBV5-4 and TRBJ1-2, the complete variable domain reads ETGVTQSPTHLIKTRGQQVTLRCSSQSGHNTVSWYQQALGQGPQFIFQYYREEENGRGNFPPRFSGLQFPNYSSELNVNALELDDSALYLCASSGDRGPSGYTFGSGTRLTVV.

V is TRBV14 and J is TRBJ1-4, with TRBD1 identical over 8 bases. The trim removed 4 bases at V and 4 bases at J, leaving 8 bases unmatched. Per germline, CDR1 SGHDN and CDR2 FVKESK. There are 16 residues in the CDR3. The CDR3 DNA sequence: TGTGCCAGCAGCCGCACTACAGGGGGGGGTAATGAAAAACTGTTTTTT. It translates to CASSRTTGGGNEKLFF.

V gene TRBV6-6 combines with J gene TRBJ2-5; D perhaps matches TRBD1 (5 bases). The germline V gene encodes CDR1 MNHNY and CDR2 SVGAGI (reference sequence). V was pared by 7 bases and J by 7 bases, with 16 bases between. This CDR3 is 13 amino acids long. In nucleotides, the CDR3 is TGTGCCAGCAAAACCTCCCAGGGTGCGACCCAGTACTTC. It translates to CASKTSQGATQYF.

V gene TRBV5-1 combines with J gene TRBJ2-1, with 7 positions matching TRBD2. From germline, CDR1 is SGHRS and CDR2 YFSETQ. The CDR3 length is 13 residues. The trim removed 7 bases at V and 4 bases at J, leaving 5 bases unmatched. This chain's CDR3 is CASGPGGYNEQFF. In nucleotides, the CDR3 is TGCGCCAGCGGGCCGGGGGGTTACAATGAGCAGTTCTTC.

This rearrangement joins TRBV2 to TRBJ2-1, with D tentatively TRBD1 (5 bases). Trimming took 4 bases from V and 4 from J, leaving 11 bases between them. The CDR3 extends over 14 amino acids. Germline V CDR1 and CDR2: SNHLY, FYNNEI. The chain's CDR3 is CASSGDRVYNEQFF. The DNA of the CDR3 is TGTGCCAGCAGTGGAGACAGAGTTTACAATGAGCAGTTCTTC.

V is TRBV6-5 and J is TRBJ2-7, with D unclear. Germline V gives CDR1 MNHEY, CDR2 SVGAGI. V was clipped by 5 bases and J by 0 bases, with 5 bases between them. The CDR3 is 12 residues long. CDR3 in amino acids: CASSQLSYEQYF. For the CDR3, the DNA is TGTGCCAGCAGTCAACTCTCCTACGAGCAGTACTTC.

This chain links TRBV6-6 with TRBJ2-3; TRBD2 matches at 12 bases. The J segment lost 7 bases and the V segment lost 5 bases, leaving 4 bases of the junction unmatched. This CDR3 contains 14 residues. CDR1 is MNHNY, CDR2 SVGAGI, per germline (reference sequence). CDR3 coding DNA: TGTGCCAGCAGTCCTAGCGGGGGGGCGAATACGCAGTATTTT. Its protein product is CASSPSGGANTQYF.

The rearrangement joins TRBV19 to TRBJ2-1; 11 bases line up with TRBD2. V shed 3 bases, J shed 5 bases, and the junction held 0 bases outside the gene matches. The CDR3 is made up of 14 amino acids. In germline, CDR1 is LNHDA, CDR2 SQIVND (reference sequence). The CDR3 region is CASSMTSGNNEQFF. DNA of the CDR3: TGTGCCAGTAGTATGACTAGCGGGAACAATGAGCAGTTCTTC.

The genes are TRBV6-4 and TRBJ2-2; D unclear. Trimming left V 5 bases short and J 1 base short, with 8 bases between. There are 14 residues in the CDR3. Germline loops: CDR1 MRHNA, CDR2 SNTAGT. The CDR3 DNA follows: TGTGCCAGCAGTCCTGGACGGAACACCGGGGAGCTGTTTTTT. Its translation: CASSPGRNTGELFF.

This chain joins TRBV5-1 and TRBJ2-3; no reliable D call. Germline CDR1 reads SGHRS; CDR2 reads YFSETQ. This CDR3 is built from 15 residues. V was clipped by 5 bases and J by 0 bases, with 13 bases between them. For the CDR3, the DNA is TGCGCCAGCAGGGATCGGGCCTCTAGCACAGATACGCAGTATTTT. Translating gives CASRDRASSTDTQYF.

The J gene is TRBJ2-1, the V gene TRBV30; no clear D gene. From germline, CDR1 is GTSNPN and CDR2 SVGIG (reference sequence). Trimming took 4 bases from V and 3 from J, leaving 13 bases between them. This CDR3 comprises 14 residues. CDR3 sequence: CAWKVALFYNEQFF. The CDR3 DNA sequence: TGTGCCTGGAAAGTAGCCCTTTTCTACAATGAGCAGTTCTTC.

J is TRBJ1-5 and V is TRBV28, with D tentatively TRBD1 (6 bases). The CDR3 spans 16 residues. Germline V gives CDR1 MDHEN, CDR2 SYDVKM. V was cut by 4 bases and J by 3 bases, with 16 bases left in between. CDR3 DNA sequence: TGTGCCAGCAGTTCGCCGGTCGGACAGAACAATCAGCCCCAGCATTTT. It codes for CASSSPVGQNNQPQHF. The full variable domain, rest sourced from reference TRBV28 and TRBJ1-5, is DVKVTQSSRYLVKRTGEKVFLECVQDMDHENMFWYRQDPGLGLRLIYFSYDVKMKEKGDIPEGYSVSREKKERFSLILESASTNQTSMYLCASSSPVGQNNQPQHFGDGTRLSIL.

The rearrangement uses TRBV15 and TRBJ2-3, with a tentative D call TRBD1 (6 bases). The CDR3 has 14 residues. The germline V gene encodes CDR1 LNHNV and CDR2 YYDKDF (reference sequence). Trimming stripped 4 bases from V and 6 bases from J, with 14 bases between. CDR3 protein: CATSTPGAGDTQYF. The CDR3 DNA sequence: TGTGCCACCAGCACCCCAGGGGCAGGGGATACGCAGTATTTT.

The rearrangement links TRBV5-6 to TRBJ1-6; TRBD1 agrees at 8 bases. V dropped 2 bases and J dropped 10; count of bases not matched to a gene: 8. There are 15 residues in the CDR3. The V gene's germline CDR1 is SGHDT and CDR2 YYEEEE. CDR3: CASSFLRQGISPLHF. The CDR3 nucleotides are TGTGCCAGCAGCTTTTTAAGACAGGGGATCTCACCCCTCCACTTT.

This sequence joins TRBV2 and TRBJ2-2, with TRBD1 matching over 7 bases. Trimming removed 10 bases from V and 1 base from J; junction bases left unmatched: 6. The length of the CDR3 is 14 residues. Germline CDR1 reads SNHLY; CDR2 reads FYNNEI. The CDR3 sequence: CAISWTGNTGELFF. For the CDR3, the DNA is TGTGCCATTTCTTGGACAGGGAACACCGGGGAGCTGTTTTTT.

This clone was detected once. The chain uses TRBV30 and TRBJ1-2; D remains ambiguous. The CDR3 runs to 14 residues. Germline CDR1 is GTSNPN and CDR2 is SVGIG (reference sequence). Between the trimmed V and J ends, which lost 5 bases and 3 bases, there was a span of 16 bases. DNA for the CDR3: TGTGCCTGGTCCAGGACCGGACGGGACTATGGCTACACCTTC. Residues: CAWSRTGRDYGYTF. The whole variable domain, filled in from reference TRBV30 and TRBJ1-2, reads SQTIHQWPATLVQPVGSPLSLECTVEGTSNPNLYWYRQAAGRGLQLLFYSVGIGQISSEVPQNLSASRPQDRQFILSSKKLLLSDSGFYLCAWSRTGRDYGYTFGSGTRLTVV.

The chain is built from TRBV12-1 and TRBJ2-7; the table's D call, TRBD1, has no DNA check behind it. TRBV12-1 is a pseudogene locus. There are 13 residues in the CDR3. DNA for the CDR3: TGTGCCAGCAGCTCGCCACAGGGCTACGAGCAGTACTTC. Protein product: CASSSPQGYEQYF.

This clone has more than one count but fewer than ten. The CDR3 spells CASSFRGGSADTQYF. DNA for the CDR3: TGTGCCAGCAGCTTCCGGGGGGGGAGCGCAGATACGCAGTATTTT. The gene calls are TRBV7-9 and TRBJ2-3; 8 bases are a match to TRBD2. V was clipped by 3 bases and J by 4 bases; unmatched bases: 6. This CDR3 comprises 15 residues. Germline CDR1 SEHNR, CDR2 FQNEAQ (reference sequence).

The chain links TRBV6-5 to TRBJ2-2, with D possibly being TRBD1 or TRBD2 (6 bases each). The ends were cut back, 4 bases at V and 4 bases at J, with 13 bases in the middle. This CDR3 spans 15 amino acids. CDR1 and CDR2 (germline): MNHEY, SVGAGI. The CDR3 DNA reads as TGTGCCAGCAGTTCGGAGGGGGTTGGCACCGGGGAGCTGTTTTTT. Encoded protein: CASSSEGVGTGELFF.

The chain combines TRBV5-1 with TRBJ1-1; 9 bases agree with TRBD1. The CDR3 contains 16 residues. Germline assignment: CDR1 SGHRS and CDR2 YFSETQ. V trimming: 5 bases; J trimming: 3 bases; junction bases outside the gene matches: 11. The CDR3 spells CASRATGGGSDTEAFF. DNA for the CDR3: TGCGCCAGCAGGGCTACAGGGGGCGGGAGCGACACTGAAGCTTTCTTT.

This clone was counted only a few times. V usage is TRBV6-6 and J usage is TRBJ2-7; TRBD2 matches 7 bases. Trimming removed 5 bases from V and 3 bases from J; junction bases left unmatched: 13. CDR3 length equals 16 residues. Germline CDR1 and CDR2: MNHNY and SVGAGI (reference sequence). For the CDR3, the DNA is TGTGCCAGCAGTAGCCCCCTTGCGGGAGTAAGCTACGAGCAGTACTTC. This gives the protein CASSSPLAGVSYEQYF.

CDR3 amino acids: CASSAGGDNTEAFF. In nucleotides, the CDR3 is TGTGCCAGCAGCGCCGGGGGAGATAACACTGAAGCTTTCTTT. This chain joins TRBV9 and TRBJ1-1; perhaps TRBD1 as D (5 bases). V lost 3 bases, J lost 2 bases, and 11 bases lay in between. Germline V gene sequence: CDR1 SGDLS, CDR2 YYNGEE. The CDR3 is 14 residues long. The whole variable domain, filled in from reference TRBV9 and TRBJ1-1, reads DSGVTQTPKHLITATGQRVTLRCSPRSGDLSVYWYQQSLDQGLQFLIQYYNGEERAKGNILERFSAQQFPDLHSELNLSSLELGDSALYFCASSAGGDNTEAFFGQGTRLTVV.

The chain carries TRBV10-3 and TRBJ1-1; tentative D call: TRBD1 (5 bases). Trimming took 5 bases from V and 2 from J, leaving 15 bases between them. Germline V gives CDR1 ENHRY, CDR2 SYGVKD. There are 15 residues in the CDR3. The DNA of the CDR3 is TGTGCCATCAGTAGCGAGACAGCTCCTAACACTGAAGCTTTCTTT. The encoded protein is CAISSETAPNTEAFF.

The chain links TRBV9 to TRBJ1-6, with 8 bases identical to TRBD1. There are 16 residues in the CDR3. Germline loops: CDR1 SGDLS, CDR2 YYNGEE. Unmatched junction bases numbered 9, after V lost 0 bases and J lost 10 bases. CDR3 sequence: CASSVASQGGLSPLHF. In DNA form, the CDR3 reads TGTGCCAGCAGCGTAGCTTCACAGGGGGGGTTGTCACCCCTCCACTTT.